This is a list of T cell receptor beta chains from one sample in a study of cytomegalovirus exposure and HLA in healthy donors. Libraries were prepared by immunoSEQ multiplex PCR; TCRdb keeps only in-frame clonotypes and omits some of them. Counted here are 150,000 to 200,000 clones, roughly 84% occurring once; the ten biggest clones make up roughly 7%. The sample was PBMCs. The receptor source for this set is a man younger than 35 in good health and CMV-seropositive. CDR3s include the opening cysteine and the closing phenylalanine or tryptophan. A D gene is named only where the DNA matches it firmly. Expanded clones are given a class, and other clones once, few, many or no size at all.

size	V	D	J	DNA	CDR3
.	TRBV7-8	TRBD1	TRBJ2-7	TGTGCCAGCAGCTCCGGAGGCAACAGGGGGCGCGGGGAGCAGTACTTC	CASSSGGNRGRGEQYF
.	TRBV2	TRBD2	TRBJ2-1	TGTGCCAGCATGGCTAGCGGGGGGAATGAGCAGTTCTTC	CASMASGGNEQFF
.	TRBV5-1	TRBD2	TRBJ2-3	TGCGCCAGCTCGACTAGCGGGAGGGCCGTTTTTGCAGATACGCAGTATTTT	CASSTSGRAVFADTQYF
.	TRBV7-3	TRBD2	TRBJ2-1	TGTGCCAGCAGCTTAATCCGGGCTAGCGGGAGTAATGAGCAGTTCTTC	CASSLIRASGSNEQFF
.	TRBV7-3	.	TRBJ2-5	TGTGCCAGCAGCCCGGGACTGGACCAAGAGACCCAGTACTTC	CASSPGLDQETQYF
.	TRBV7-9	.	TRBJ1-3	TGTGCCAGCAGCTTAGCCCCGGGAAACACCATATATTTT	CASSLAPGNTIYF
.	TRBV6-5	TRBD1	TRBJ1-1	TGTGCCAGCAGTTACGAGACAGGGGCTGGTACTGAAGCTTTCTTT	CASSYETGAGTEAFF
few	TRBV28	.	TRBJ1-2	TGTGCCAGCAGCAGGGAAAGTTACTATGGCTACACCTTC	CASSRESYYGYTF
many	TRBV5-6	TRBD2	TRBJ2-1	TGTGCCAGCAGCTTGGGTCTAGCGGGAGGCGCGGAGCAGTTCTTC	CASSLGLAGGAEQFF
.	TRBV5-1	.	TRBJ2-7	TGCGCCAGCAGCCGAGTAGACAGCTACGAGCAGTACTTC	CASSRVDSYEQYF